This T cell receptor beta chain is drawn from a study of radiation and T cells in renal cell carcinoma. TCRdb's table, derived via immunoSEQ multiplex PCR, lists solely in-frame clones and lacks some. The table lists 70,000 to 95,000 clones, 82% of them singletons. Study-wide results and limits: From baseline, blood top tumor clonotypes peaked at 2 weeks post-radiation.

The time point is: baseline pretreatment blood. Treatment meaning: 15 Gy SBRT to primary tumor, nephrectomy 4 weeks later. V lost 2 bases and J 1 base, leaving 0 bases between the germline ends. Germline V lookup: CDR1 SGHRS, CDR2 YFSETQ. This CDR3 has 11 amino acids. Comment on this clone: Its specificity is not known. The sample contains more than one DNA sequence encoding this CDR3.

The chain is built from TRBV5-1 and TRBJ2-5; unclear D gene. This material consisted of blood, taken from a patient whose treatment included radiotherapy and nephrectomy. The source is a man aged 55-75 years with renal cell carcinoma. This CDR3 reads CASSFQETQYF. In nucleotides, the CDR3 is TGCGCCAGCAGCTTCCAAGAGACCCAGTACTTC.